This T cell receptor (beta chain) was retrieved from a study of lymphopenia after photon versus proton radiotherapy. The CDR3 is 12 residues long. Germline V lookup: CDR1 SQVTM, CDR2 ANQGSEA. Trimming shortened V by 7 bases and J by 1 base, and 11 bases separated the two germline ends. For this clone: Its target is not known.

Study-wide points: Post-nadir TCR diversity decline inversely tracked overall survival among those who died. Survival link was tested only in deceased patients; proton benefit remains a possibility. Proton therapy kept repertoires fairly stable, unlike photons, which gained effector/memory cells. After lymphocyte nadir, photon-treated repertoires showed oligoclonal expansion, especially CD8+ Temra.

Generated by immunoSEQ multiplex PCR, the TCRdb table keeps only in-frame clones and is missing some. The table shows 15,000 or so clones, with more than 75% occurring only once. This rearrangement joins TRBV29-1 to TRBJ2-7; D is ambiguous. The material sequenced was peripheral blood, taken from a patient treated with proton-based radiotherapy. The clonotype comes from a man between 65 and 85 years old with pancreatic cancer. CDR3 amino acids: CSASLGSYEQYF. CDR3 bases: TGCAGCGCCTCGTTGGGGTCCTACGAGCAGTACTTC.